This T cell receptor (beta chain) came from a study of cytotoxic CD8 clonotypes in ibrutinib-treated CLL. Study overall: Within the patient group, ten to twelve were relapsed/refractory and roughly 16 treatment-naive, and about 17 were IGHV unmutated. Responses: some 24 partial, 2 complete; after median roughly 5.5 years, about 15 stayed remitted, some twelve progressed. Regarding the study as a whole: Circulating CD8+ T-cell counts were tracked by baseline clonality, which exceeded that of age-matched healthy donors.

In regard to this clone: Its cognate antigen is unknown.

Libraries of TCR beta were made from roughly 2.2 micrograms of genomic DNA that came from cryopreserved PBMCs. J was trimmed by 5 bases and V by 8 bases; bases with no gene match: 3. Germline V gene lookup returns CDR1 SQVTM and CDR2 ANQGSEA. CDR3 length: 11 residues. Sequencing used immunoSEQ multiplex PCR; TCRdb keeps in-frame clones, though not all of them. The sample holds fewer than 400,000 clones, approximately 67% seen once. The clonotype originates from a human donor with chronic lymphocytic leukemia. Specimen: PBMCs, collected after 36 months of ibrutinib treatment. The genes are TRBV29-1 and TRBJ2-1, with TRBD2 matching over 7 bases. The CDR3: CSPAGDNEQFF. Here the CDR3 DNA reads TGCAGCCCCGCGGGGGACAATGAGCAGTTCTTC.